A selection of T cell receptor beta chains follows, all from one sample in a study of OX40 agonist ivuxolimab in advanced cancers. Sequencing was performed with immunoSEQ multiplex PCR; in TCRdb, only in-frame clones are kept and a portion is missing. The table lists more than 60,000 clones, about 86% of them singletons. The source was CD4+ or CD8+ T cells sorted from blood, collected in a trial of the OX40 agonist ivuxolimab. These receptors all stem from an adult with an advanced solid tumor such as melanoma, head and neck, liver or kidney cancer. Each CDR3 is given with its conserved first and last residue. The order of the fields is D gene, clone size, V gene, J gene, CDR3 DNA, CDR3 protein. D genes are given only for firm matches. Only some rows state a clone size, as once, few, many or a class for expanded clones.

NA	few	TRBV7-2	TRBJ1-6	TGTGCCAGCACCCGTACGGGTTGGGGCTCACCCCTCCACTTT	CASTRTGWGSPLHF
NA	NA	TRBV9	TRBJ2-7	TGTGCCAGCAGCCCAAACACAGGTGGTTACGAGCAGTACTTC	CASSPNTGGYEQYF
TRBD1	NA	TRBV5-1	TRBJ1-1	TGCGCCAGCAGCTTGGATGGGACAGGGGTGACTGAAGCTTTCTTT	CASSLDGTGVTEAFF
NA	NA	TRBV2	TRBJ2-5	TGTGCCAGCAGTGAAGGGTACCAAGAGACCCAGTACTTC	CASSEGYQETQYF
TRBD2	NA	TRBV28	TRBJ2-1	TGTGCCAGCTATCTAGCGGGGGGTTACAATGAGCAGTTCTTC	CASYLAGGYNEQFF
NA	NA	TRBV6-1	TRBJ1-2	TGTGCCAGCAGTGCCAGATTAGGCTATGGCTACACCTTC	CASSARLGYGYTF
TRBD2	once	TRBV11-2	TRBJ2-2	TGTGCCAGCGTGGGGAGCGGGGGGCTGATTACCGGGGAGCTGTTTTTT	CASVGSGGLITGELFF
TRBD2	NA	TRBV29-1	TRBJ2-1	TGCAGCGTTGTCACTAGCGGATACAATGAGCAGTTCTTC	CSVVTSGYNEQFF
NA	NA	TRBV6-1	TRBJ1-1	TGTGCCAGCAGTGCGGGACCCGGGGGCACTGAAGCTTTCTTT	CASSAGPGGTEAFF
NA	NA	TRBV4-2	TRBJ1-6	TGTGCCAGCAGCCAAGGAGATTCACCCCTCCACTTT	CASSQGDSPLHF
TRBD1	NA	TRBV2	TRBJ1-2	TGTGCCAGCAGTCCCGGGACAGGGTTTTTCTATGGCTACACCTTC	CASSPGTGFFYGYTF
NA	NA	TRBV15	TRBJ2-7	TGTGCCACCAGCCGCTCCACGGGTTCAACGGCCGTCGAGCAGTACTTC	CATSRSTGSTAVEQYF
NA	few	TRBV7-9	TRBJ1-1	TGTGCCAGCAGCGCGCAGGGTAGGGAGACTGAAGCTTTCTTT	CASSAQGRETEAFF
NA	NA	TRBV19	TRBJ1-3	TGTGCCAGTACCCTCGGGTGGAGAGGCGGTGGAAACACCATATATTTT	CASTLGWRGGGNTIYF
TRBD2	NA	TRBV7-3	TRBJ2-1	TGTGCCAGCAGCTCCGGCGGGGGCAATGAGCAGTTCTTC	CASSSGGGNEQFF
NA	NA	TRBV19	TRBJ2-4	TGTGCCAGTAGTGGGTACCGGGACCCCAAAAACATTCAGTACTTC	CASSGYRDPKNIQYF
NA	NA	TRBV19	TRBJ1-3	TGTGCCAGTAGTGCCCGGGGACCTGGGATCGGAAACACCATATATTTT	CASSARGPGIGNTIYF
TRBD2	NA	TRBV7-3	TRBJ2-5	TGTGCCAGCAGCCAAATGGGAGGGGCTAAAGAGACCCAGTACTTC	CASSQMGGAKETQYF
NA	NA	TRBV4-1	TRBJ2-5	TGCGCCAGCAGCGAAGAAACCGGAGGGGGAGAGACCCAATACTTC	CASSEETGGGETQYF
TRBD2	NA	TRBV7-2	TRBJ2-1	TGTGCCAGCAGCCAGAGCGGGGGCTCCTACAATGAGCAGTTCTTC	CASSQSGGSYNEQFF
TRBD1	NA	TRBV6-1	TRBJ2-1	TGTGCCAGCATACCCGGACAGGGGAATGAGCAGTTCTTC	CASIPGQGNEQFF
NA	NA	TRBV9	TRBJ1-5	TGTGCCAGCAGCGTAGGGCAGGGAAGGGACCAGCCCCAGCATTTT	CASSVGQGRDQPQHF
NA	few	TRBV19	TRBJ1-1	TGTGCCAGTAGGGCGACAGCTAAGAACACTGAAGCTTTCTTT	CASRATAKNTEAFF
TRBD2	once	TRBV28	TRBJ2-1	TGTGCCAGCAGTGCACTAGCGGGGGGTCGCAATGAGCAGTTCTTC	CASSALAGGRNEQFF